These 32 T cell receptor beta chains were sequenced from one sample in a study of T cell responses to AZD1222 COVID-19 vaccine. The data were produced by immunoSEQ multiplex PCR, yet TCRdb's version contains in-frame clones alone and is incomplete. Among under 200,000 clones, 85% to 90% were seen once, and the ten largest hold 2.5% to 3%. Material: peripheral blood, obtained on day 0 of MenACWY control vaccination. Receptors originate from an adult in good health.

J is TRBJ2-7 and V is TRBV4-1; TRBD2 matches at 8 bases. The CDR3 spans 16 residues. Germline V gene lookup returns CDR1 MGHRA and CDR2 YSYEKL. Losses at the gene ends were 1 base for V and 7 bases for J; bases not matched to a gene: 12. CDR3 DNA: TGCGCCAGCAGCCAAGGGCTCGCGGGAGGCCTCCGGGAGCAGTACTTC. Its translation: CASSQGLAGGLREQYF.

The chain joins TRBV5-1 to TRBJ2-7; 9 bases fit TRBD2. Trimming cost V 0 bases and J 3 bases; bases outside gene matches: 7. This CDR3 spans 16 amino acids. The germline gives CDR1 SGHRS, CDR2 YFSETQ. The DNA of the CDR3 is TGCGCCAGCAGCTTGGCACCGGGACTAGCCATCTACGAGCAGTACTTC. This encodes CASSLAPGLAIYEQYF.

CDR3 in amino acids: CASSSPGDSSYEQYF. As DNA, the CDR3 is TGTGCCAGCAGTTCTCCCGGGGACAGCTCCTACGAGCAGTACTTC. The rearrangement joins TRBV28 to TRBJ2-7, with 7 bases lining up with TRBD1. Germline V gene data show CDR1 as MDHEN and CDR2 as SYDVKM. The CDR3 is 15 residues long. V shed 4 bases and J 0 bases; nucleotides not matched to a gene: 6.

This clone appeared once. The V call is TRBV12-3 or TRBV12-4, the J call TRBJ1-2; D is unclear. The CDR3 spans 13 residues. V lost 0 bases to trimming and J lost 2 bases, with 4 bases between them. The CDR3 protein is CASSLAGNYGYTF. DNA for the CDR3: TGTGCCAGCAGTTTAGCCGGGAACTATGGCTACACCTTC.

This chain links TRBV30 with TRBJ2-7, with D perhaps matching TRBD1 (6 bases). CDR3 length equals 14 residues. Germline assignment: CDR1 GTSNPN and CDR2 SVGIG (reference sequence). V lost 4 bases and J 0 bases, leaving 13 bases between the germline ends. The CDR3 is CAWKGGTTSYEQYF. The DNA for the CDR3 is TGTGCCTGGAAAGGGGGAACGACCTCCTACGAGCAGTACTTC.

This CDR3 is CASSYGLYTEAFF. The DNA for the CDR3 is TGTGCCAGCAGTTACGGACTGTACACTGAAGCTTTCTTT. The chain uses TRBV3-1 (or the pseudogene TRBV3-2) and TRBJ1-1; no reliable D call. The germline V gene has CDR1 LGHDT and CDR2 YNNKEL (reference sequence). The CDR3 runs to 13 residues. V was clipped by 6 bases and J by 3 bases, with 11 bases between them.

The chain combines TRBV11-2 with TRBJ2-5, with 10 bases identical to TRBD1. Germline values: CDR1 SGHAT, CDR2 FQNNGV. This CDR3 has 13 amino acids. V dropped 6 bases and J dropped 5; count of bases not matched to a gene: 3. The CDR3 here is CASRTGGWETQYF. As DNA, the CDR3 is TGTGCCAGCAGGACAGGGGGCTGGGAGACCCAGTACTTC.

This CDR3 is CAWARGEGGADGYTF. Here the CDR3 DNA reads TGTGCCTGGGCAAGAGGGGAGGGTGGGGCCGATGGCTACACCTTC. V is TRBV30 and J is TRBJ1-2, with D maybe TRBD1 (5 bases). The CDR3 spans 15 residues. Trimming removed 5 bases from V and 6 bases from J, with 22 bases in between. Germline V gives CDR1 GTSNPN, CDR2 SVGIG (reference sequence).

This clone was counted between two and nine times. This chain joins TRBV6-1 and TRBJ1-6, with 9 bases matching TRBD1. The CDR3 has 15 amino acids. Germline CDR1 and CDR2: MNHNS and SASEGT. V lost 3 bases and J lost 7; bases outside the gene matches: 4. The CDR3 loop is CASSDRTGDNSPLHF. The CDR3 nucleotides are TGTGCCAGCAGTGACAGGACAGGGGACAATTCACCCCTCCACTTT.

The chain combines TRBV10-3 with TRBJ2-7; TRBD2 matches 12 bases. Germline V gene data show CDR1 as ENHRY and CDR2 as SYGVKD. After removal of 6 bases from V and 3 bases from J, the junction contained 3 bases not matched to a gene. The CDR3 has 14 amino acids. CDR3 residues: CAISPTSGGYEQYF. CDR3 coding DNA: TGTGCCATCAGCCCGACTAGCGGGGGCTACGAGCAGTACTTC.

The genes are TRBV5-4 and TRBJ2-1, with D possibly TRBD1 on 6 matching bases. V was trimmed by 3 bases and J by 6 bases, leaving 13 bases between them. CDR1 SGHNT and CDR2 YYREEE come from the germline V gene (reference sequence). The CDR3 consists of 14 residues. The CDR3 DNA reads TGTGCCAGCAGCTCTTACAGGGCTGCCAATGAGCAGTTCTTC. It is translated as CASSSYRAANEQFF.

The V call is TRBV3-1 (or the pseudogene TRBV3-2), the J call TRBJ2-7, with D possibly being TRBD2 (5 bases). V was pared by 0 bases and J by 10 bases, with 16 bases between. Germline lookup yields CDR1 LGHDT and CDR2 YNNKEL (reference sequence). CDR3 length: 14 amino acids. The CDR3 loop is CASSQDRGVVGQYF. The CDR3 DNA follows: TGTGCCAGCAGCCAAGATCGGGGTGTGGTGGGTCAGTACTTC.

The chain employs TRBV6-1 and TRBJ2-5, with 7 bases fitting TRBD2. Germline CDR1 and CDR2: MNHNS and SASEGT. J gave up 7 bases and V 3 bases, and 17 bases lay outside the gene matches. This CDR3 has 17 residues. CDR3 nucleotide sequence: TGTGCCAGCAGTGACTTCCGTAACGGGAGGTTGTTAGGGACCCAGTACTTC. It encodes CASSDFRNGRLLGTQYF.

The gene calls are TRBV5-1 and TRBJ2-7; the D gene could be TRBD1 or TRBD2 (5 bases each). Per the germline V gene, CDR1 is SGHRS and CDR2 is YFSETQ. The CDR3 is made up of 14 amino acids. V was pared by 0 bases and J by 5 bases, with 12 bases between. CDR3 residues: CASSLGDPTHEQYF. CDR3 in DNA: TGCGCCAGCAGCTTGGGGGACCCAACCCACGAGCAGTACTTC.

The chain carries TRBV9 and TRBJ1-2; 8 positions match TRBD1. Germline V CDR1 and CDR2: SGDLS, YYNGEE. The CDR3 covers 14 residues. The J segment lost 5 bases and the V segment lost 3 bases, leaving 6 bases of the junction unmatched. CDR3 in amino acids: CASSGQGAAYGYTF. CDR3 in DNA: TGTGCCAGCAGCGGCCAGGGGGCTGCTTATGGCTACACCTTC.

On this clone itself: Other DNA sequences from this sample encode an identical CDR3 as well. The V and J genes are TRBV12-3 or TRBV12-4 and TRBJ1-5; D not resolved. V lost 0 bases to trimming and J lost 4 bases, with 4 bases between them. There are 13 residues in the CDR3. The CDR3 DNA reads as TGTGCCAGCAGTTTAGCAGGGAATCAGCCCCAGCATTTT. Protein sequence: CASSLAGNQPQHF.

V gene TRBV19 combines with J gene TRBJ2-3; D call uncertain. There are 16 residues in the CDR3. V gave up 3 bases and J gave up 2 bases, with 15 bases separating them. CDR1 and CDR2 (germline): LNHDA, SQIVND (reference sequence). In nucleotides, the CDR3 is TGTGCCAGTAGTATCATATCGGCAGAGTACACAGATACGCAGTATTTT. It codes for CASSIISAEYTDTQYF.

The genes are TRBV10-3 and TRBJ2-2, with D unresolved. Looked up from germline, CDR1 is ENHRY and CDR2 is SYGVKD. V shed 2 bases and J shed 0 bases, with 10 bases lying between them. The length of the CDR3 is 16 residues. CDR3 sequence reads: CAISEPEHPNTGELFF. Here the CDR3 DNA reads TGTGCCATCAGTGAGCCGGAACACCCGAACACCGGGGAGCTGTTTTTT.

The chain recombines TRBV24-1 with TRBJ2-5, with D unclear. The CDR3 runs 14 residues. The V gene lost 4 bases and the J gene lost 7 bases, with 15 bases spanning the gap. The germline CDR1 and CDR2 sequences are KGHDR and SFDVKD. The CDR3 loop is CATSDPGPVGTQYF. The DNA for the CDR3 is TGTGCCACCAGTGACCCGGGCCCCGTCGGGACCCAGTACTTC.

The genes are TRBV19 and TRBJ1-5; no firm D call. The CDR3 spans 12 residues. The ends were cut back, 6 bases at V and 3 bases at J, with 6 bases in the middle. The germline V gene has CDR1 LNHDA and CDR2 SQIVND (reference sequence). DNA for the CDR3: TGTGCCAGTAGACAGAACAATCAGCCCCAGCATTTT. This sequence encodes CASRQNNQPQHF.

The rearrangement joins TRBV6-5 to TRBJ2-7; maybe TRBD1 (5 bases). The V end was cut by 0 bases, the J end by 9 bases, with 18 bases between. Germline V gene sequence: CDR1 MNHEY, CDR2 SVGAGI. The length of the CDR3 is 15 residues. CDR3 DNA: TGTGCCAGCAGTTACTCGGAAACATTAGGGGATCGGCAGTACTTC. Translating gives CASSYSETLGDRQYF.

This clone appeared once. This chain links TRBV6-5 with TRBJ2-1; 9 bases fit TRBD2. Germline trimming cut 0 bases from V and 8 bases from J; bases unmatched to any gene: 8. CDR3 length: 16 residues. Germline V gene data show CDR1 as MNHEY and CDR2 as SVGAGI. The CDR3 protein is CASSYSSSGKWDEQFF. The CDR3 coding sequence is TGTGCCAGCAGTTACTCCTCTAGCGGGAAATGGGATGAGCAGTTCTTC.

The V gene is TRBV6-4, the J gene TRBJ1-5; possibly TRBD1 for D (5 bases). Germline CDR1 is MRHNA and CDR2 is SNTAGT. V lost 3 bases and J lost 3, with 6 bases in between. There are 13 residues in the CDR3. The CDR3 coding sequence is TGTGCCAGCAGTGAAGGGGACAATCAGCCCCAGCATTTT. It codes for CASSEGDNQPQHF.

This rearrangement joins TRBV5-5 to TRBJ2-7; D remains ambiguous. CDR3 length: 12 amino acids. Germline assignment: CDR1 SGHKS and CDR2 YYEKEE (reference sequence). The V end was cut by 1 base, the J end by 5 bases, with 7 bases between. The CDR3 sequence is CASSLFDDEQYF. The CDR3 DNA follows: TGTGCCAGCAGCTTGTTTGATGACGAGCAGTACTTC. Supplemented by reference TRBV5-5 and TRBJ2-7, the full variable domain reads DAGVTQSPTHLIKTRGQQVTLRCSPISGHKSVSWYQQVLGQGPQFIFQYYEKEERGRGNFPDRFSARQFPNYSSELNVNALLLGDSALYLCASSLFDDEQYFGPGTRLTVT.

The V call is TRBV28, the J call TRBJ1-5; D is uncertain. This CDR3 is 14 amino acids long. V dropped 6 bases and J dropped 0 bases, with 9 bases sitting between them. Germline lookup yields CDR1 MDHEN and CDR2 SYDVKM. The CDR3 spells CASRGIYSNQPQHF. The DNA for the CDR3 is TGTGCCAGCAGAGGGATTTATAGCAATCAGCCCCAGCATTTT.

DNA for the CDR3: TGCGCCAGCAGCCAAGACGGCCAGGGGAATGAAAAACTGTTTTTT. As protein: CASSQDGQGNEKLFF. The chain links TRBV4-1 to TRBJ1-4; TRBD1 is a possible D gene (6 bases). This CDR3 has 15 amino acids. Germline loops: CDR1 MGHRA, CDR2 YSYEKL. The V end lost 0 bases, the J end lost 5 bases, and 10 bases lay between the germline ends.

This chain links TRBV19 with TRBJ1-4; D not resolved. V dropped 5 bases and J dropped 3 bases, with 13 bases sitting between them. This CDR3 contains 15 residues. The germline V gene encodes CDR1 LNHDA and CDR2 SQIVND (reference sequence). Here the CDR3 DNA reads TGTGCCAGTAGTGGATCTACTCGGGCTAATGAAAAACTGTTTTTT. The encoded protein is CASSGSTRANEKLFF.

On this clone itself: The CDR3 carries no conserved terminal phenylalanine or tryptophan, so it likely arises from a read error. The limits of the CDR3 on the DNA are not certain, so only TCRdb's listed CDR3 is given. The chain recombines TRBV27 with TRBJ1-2. Termini included, the CDR3 measures 9 amino acids. Germline lookup yields CDR1 MNHEY and CDR2 SMNVEV (reference sequence). This CDR3 reads CASSPRERV.

This clone was found a few times. Other nucleotide sequences in the sample specify the same CDR3. The chain uses TRBV6-5 and TRBJ2-7, with D perhaps TRBD2 (6 bases). The CDR3 runs 12 residues. Trimming removed 3 bases from V and 5 bases from J, with 8 bases in between. Germline-derived CDR1 and CDR2 are MNHEY and SVGAGI. The CDR3: CASSYGGNEQYF. In DNA, the CDR3 is TGTGCCAGCAGTTATGGGGGGAACGAGCAGTACTTC.

V usage is TRBV7-8 and J usage is TRBJ1-3, with D possibly TRBD1 on 6 matching bases. Germline V CDR1 and CDR2: SGHVS, FQNEAQ. The V gene lost 5 bases and the J gene lost 0 bases, with 11 bases spanning the gap. This CDR3 has 15 amino acids. CDR3 region: CASSPGGGSGNTIYF. The CDR3 DNA sequence: TGTGCCAGCAGCCCCGGAGGGGGCTCTGGAAACACCATATATTTT.

This clone was observed once. The chain uses TRBV7-3 and TRBJ2-3; the match to TRBD2 covers 8 bases. The V gene end was trimmed by 5 bases and the J gene end by 4 bases; junction bases not matched to a gene: 11. There are 16 residues in the CDR3. Germline CDR1 and CDR2: SGHTA and FQGTGA. Written as DNA, the CDR3 is TGTGCCAGCAGCACTCTAGCGGGTGGGAGGGCAGATACGCAGTATTTT. Protein product: CASSTLAGGRADTQYF.

This rearrangement joins TRBV25-1 to TRBJ2-2, with D perhaps TRBD2 (5 bases). The CDR3 length is 12 residues. The V end lost 2 bases, the J end lost 12 bases, and 10 bases lay between the germline ends. The germline CDR1 and CDR2 sequences are MGHDK and SYGVNS. The CDR3 protein is CASSEPPGKLFF. DNA of the CDR3: TGTGCCAGCAGTGAACCCCCGGGAAAGCTGTTTTTT.